The sequence of this T cell receptor (beta chain) was determined in a study of blood T cell repertoires in COVID-19. Study-wide background: Acute and convalescent COVID-19 samples came from the United States, Italy and Spain.

V dropped 5 bases and J dropped 8 bases, with 15 bases sitting between them. The CDR3 extends over 13 amino acids. Germline CDR1 MNHEY, CDR2 SMNVEV (reference sequence). Repertoires were generated with immunoSEQ multiplex PCR, while TCRdb's copy carries only in-frame clones and drops some. The profile shows 300,000 to 400,000 clones, 75% to 90% of them singletons. The rearrangement joins TRBV27 to TRBJ1-1, with D possibly being TRBD1 (6 bases). The sample consisted of peripheral blood. This receptor was identified in a woman in her 30s with COVID-19, enrolled during active disease. The CDR3 DNA follows: TGTGCCAGCAGTATGACCAGGGGCGCGGAAGCTTTCTTT. Its protein is CASSMTRGAEAFF.